The 29 T cell receptor beta chains below all came from one sample that was sequenced in a study of T cell repertoires in MIS-A myocarditis. This table comes from immunoSEQ multiplex PCR, and its TCRdb copy is limited to in-frame clones, with some not included. The profile shows some 6,100 clones, just under 80% of them singletons. The sample was interventricular septum heart tissue obtained at autopsy. These receptors all come from a man between 18 and 29 years old with fulminant myocarditis from multisystem inflammatory syndrome in adults (MIS-A) after COVID-19.

The chain joins TRBV19 to TRBJ1-1; 7 nucleotides agree with TRBD1. In germline, CDR1 is LNHDA, CDR2 SQIVND (reference sequence). The CDR3 spans 15 residues. Trimming at V came to 5 bases and at J to 2 bases, leaving 8 bases not matched to a gene. CDR3 nucleotide sequence: TGTGCCAGTAGTTTCTCTAGGACAGGAAACACTGAAGCTTTCTTT. This codes for CASSFSRTGNTEAFF.

This clone has only a few counts. This CDR3 is CASSQGTANGYTF. The CDR3 coding sequence is TGTGCCAGCAGCCAAGGAACAGCTAATGGCTACACCTTC. This chain uses TRBV3-1 (or the pseudogene TRBV3-2) with TRBJ1-2, with no clear D. The V end lost 1 base, the J end lost 6 bases, and 9 bases lay between the germline ends. The CDR3 contains 13 residues. Per the germline V gene, CDR1 is LGHDT and CDR2 is YNNKEL (reference sequence).

J is TRBJ1-6 and V is TRBV19; no reliable D call. This CDR3 has 13 amino acids. Germline CDR1 and CDR2: LNHDA and SQIVND (reference sequence). Trimming removed 3 bases from V and 8 bases from J, with 8 bases in between. The CDR3 bases are TGTGCCAGTAGTATTGGGAAGGATTCACCCCTCCACTTT. It translates to CASSIGKDSPLHF.

This clone was detected once. This sequence joins TRBV19 and TRBJ2-7; D uncertain. The CDR3 is 15 amino acids. Germline CDR1 is LNHDA and CDR2 is SQIVND (reference sequence). V was trimmed by 7 bases and J by 4 bases, leaving 20 bases between them. In nucleotides, the CDR3 is TGTGCCAGTAAAATAGAGACACCCGAGTCGTACGAGCAGTACTTC. Translation: CASKIETPESYEQYF.

This chain links TRBV7-2 with TRBJ2-2; D is ambiguous. Germline CDR1 and CDR2: SGHTA and FQGNSA. The CDR3 extends over 15 amino acids. Trimming removed 5 bases at V and 6 bases at J, with 16 bases between. CDR3 in DNA: TGTGCCAGCAGCGCCAACAGAAGAGAGGCCGGGGAGCTGTTTTTT. It encodes CASSANRREAGELFF.

V gene TRBV28 combines with J gene TRBJ1-5, with TRBD1 matching 8 bases. V shed 7 bases, J shed 4 bases, and the junction held 9 bases outside the gene matches. This CDR3 comprises 15 residues. Per the germline V gene, CDR1 is MDHEN and CDR2 is SYDVKM. Here the CDR3 reads CASTNLGQANQPQHF. CDR3 DNA: TGTGCCAGCACCAACTTGGGACAGGCAAATCAGCCCCAGCATTTT.

This clone was seen only once. The gene calls are TRBV19 and TRBJ1-1; D is ambiguous. Trimming shortened V by 8 bases and J by 3 bases, and 13 bases separated the two germline ends. The CDR3 has 13 residues. Germline lookup yields CDR1 LNHDA and CDR2 SQIVND (reference sequence). The CDR3 nucleotides read TGTGCCAGTCAGCCGAGACCGGACACTGAAGCTTTCTTT. Its translation: CASQPRPDTEAFF.

The chain recombines TRBV11-3 with TRBJ2-5, with D unresolved. V lost 3 bases, J lost 4 bases, and 9 bases lay in between. Germline CDR1 SGHNT, CDR2 YENEEA. CDR3 length: 13 residues. CDR3 sequence (DNA): TGTGCCAGCAGCTTGGACCTGGGAGAGACCCAGTACTTC. Protein: CASSLDLGETQYF.

Only one count was recorded for this clone. In DNA form, the CDR3 reads TGTGCCAGCAGCTTAACGTGGAACAATGAGCAGTTCTTC. Translated: CASSLTWNNEQFF. The chain employs TRBV7-3 and TRBJ2-1; D not certain. The CDR3 extends over 13 amino acids. V lost 0 bases to trimming and J lost 5 bases, with 5 bases between them. Germline loops: CDR1 SGHTA, CDR2 FQGTGA.

The gene calls are TRBV29-1 and TRBJ2-7; maybe TRBD1 (6 bases). Deletions cut 6 bases from V and 1 base from J, with 13 bases between. The germline V gene encodes CDR1 SQVTM and CDR2 ANQGSEA. The CDR3 runs 13 residues. CDR3 region: CSVARDTSYEQYF. CDR3 DNA: TGCAGCGTCGCCCGGGACACTTCCTACGAGCAGTACTTC.

This chain joins TRBV28 and TRBJ2-7, with D perhaps TRBD2 (5 bases). V lost 5 bases and J 2 bases, leaving 10 bases between the germline ends. Germline CDR1 reads MDHEN; CDR2 reads SYDVKM. This CDR3 has 13 amino acids. CDR3 sequence reads: CASSPPGTYEQYF. DNA for the CDR3: TGTGCCAGCAGTCCCCCCGGGACCTACGAGCAGTACTTC.

This clone was seen a few times. The rearrangement joins TRBV18 to TRBJ2-3; D remains unclear. Trimming left V 6 bases short and J 2 bases short, with 9 bases between. This CDR3 is 13 amino acids long. CDR1 KGHSH and CDR2 LQKENI come from the germline V gene. CDR3 sequence (DNA): TGTGCCAGCTCTCACCGACCCACAGATACGCAGTATTTT. Amino acid sequence: CASSHRPTDTQYF.

The V and J genes are TRBV9 and TRBJ1-6; D is undetermined. CDR3 size: 14 residues. The V gene lost 5 bases and the J gene lost 5 bases, with 11 bases spanning the gap. The germline V gene encodes CDR1 SGDLS and CDR2 YYNGEE. The chain's CDR3 is CASSPRVHNSPLHF. The CDR3 DNA follows: TGTGCCAGCAGTCCTAGGGTACATAATTCACCCCTCCACTTT.

The genes are TRBV19 and TRBJ1-4; D might be TRBD1 (5 bases). CDR3 length: 15 residues. The germline CDR1 and CDR2 sequences are LNHDA and SQIVND (reference sequence). V was cut by 5 bases and J by 0 bases, with 10 bases left in between. This CDR3 is CASSYGTATNEKLFF. In nucleotides, the CDR3 is TGTGCCAGTAGTTATGGGACGGCAACTAATGAAAAACTGTTTTTT.

V and J are TRBV7-2 and TRBJ2-7; D is possibly TRBD1 (6 bases). The CDR3 length is 15 residues. Deletions cut 0 bases from V and 3 bases from J, with 12 bases between. Germline V gives CDR1 SGHTA, CDR2 FQGNSA. CDR3 DNA: TGTGCCAGCAGCTTAGCCGCACAGGGTCACTACGAGCAGTACTTC. The encoded protein is CASSLAAQGHYEQYF. Full variable domain (remainder filled in from reference TRBV7-2 and TRBJ2-7): GAGVSQSPSNKVTEKGKDVELRCDPISGHTALYWYRQSLGQGLEFLIYFQGNSAPDKSGLPSDRFSAERTGGSVSTLTIQRTQQEDSAVYLCASSLAAQGHYEQYFGPGTRLTVT.

This clone is a singleton in its sample. The chain is built from TRBV9 and TRBJ1-2; D remains unclear. Germline V gene lookup returns CDR1 SGDLS and CDR2 YYNGEE. The V end was cut by 1 base, the J end by 6 bases, with 7 bases between. The CDR3 spans 12 residues. CDR3 sequence reads: CASSVPQNGYTF. As DNA, the CDR3 is TGTGCCAGCAGCGTACCCCAAAATGGCTACACCTTC.

This clone was observed a few times. This rearrangement joins TRBV9 to TRBJ2-1; 8 positions match TRBD2. The CDR3 is made up of 16 amino acids. Unmatched junction bases numbered 4, after V lost 1 base and J lost 1 base. The germline V gene has CDR1 SGDLS and CDR2 YYNGEE. The CDR3 sequence: CASSVMGGGSYNEQFF. CDR3 in DNA: TGTGCCAGCAGCGTAATGGGCGGGGGGTCCTACAATGAGCAGTTCTTC.

The chain joins TRBV5-1 to TRBJ1-1; a possible D gene is TRBD1 (5 bases). This CDR3 spans 20 amino acids. Trimming left V 2 bases short and J 0 bases short, with 26 bases between. Germline V lookup: CDR1 SGHRS, CDR2 YFSETQ. CDR3 region: CASSLRSGTSTIGVNTEAFF. CDR3 bases: TGCGCCAGCAGCTTACGGTCCGGGACTTCAACTATCGGGGTGAACACTGAAGCTTTCTTT.

This clone has just one count. The rearrangement joins TRBV27 to TRBJ2-2; TRBD2 matches 11 bases. The germline gives CDR1 MNHEY, CDR2 SMNVEV (reference sequence). V shed 3 bases and J 5 bases; nucleotides not matched to a gene: 11. CDR3 length: 18 residues. The CDR3 region has the DNA TGTGCCAGCAGTTTGTGGGCTAGCGGGGGGCGGGGAACCGGGGAGCTGTTTTTT. As protein: CASSLWASGGRGTGELFF.

The genes are TRBV19 and TRBJ2-5; a possible D gene is TRBD2 (5 bases). The CDR3 loop spans 15 amino acids. Germline CDR1 and CDR2: LNHDA and SQIVND (reference sequence). V was cut by 5 bases and J by 4 bases, with 17 bases left in between. Here the CDR3 DNA reads TGTGCCAGTAGTCCCCACTCGGTCCGGGGAGAGACCCAGTACTTC. Protein sequence: CASSPHSVRGETQYF.

Only a few counts were recorded for this clone. The rearrangement joins TRBV28 to TRBJ2-1, with D possibly TRBD1 on 5 matching bases. Germline V CDR1 and CDR2: MDHEN, SYDVKM. V was shortened by 6 bases and J by 4 bases, with 16 bases between the two germline ends. The CDR3 sequence is 15 residues long. The CDR3 reads CASRDVMGPYNEQFF. The CDR3 nucleotides read TGTGCCAGCAGGGATGTGATGGGGCCGTACAATGAGCAGTTCTTC. Full variable domain (outside the CDR3, taken from reference TRBV28 and TRBJ2-1): DVKVTQSSRYLVKRTGEKVFLECVQDMDHENMFWYRQDPGLGLRLIYFSYDVKMKEKGDIPEGYSVSREKKERFSLILESASTNQTSMYLCASRDVMGPYNEQFFGPGTRLTVL.

The chain carries TRBV7-2 and TRBJ2-2; D could derive from TRBD1 or TRBD2 (5 bases each). CDR1 SGHTA and CDR2 FQGNSA come from the germline V gene. CDR3 length: 12 residues. CDR3: CGEGRNTGELFF. CDR3 in DNA: TGTGGCGAGGGGCGGAACACCGGGGAGCTGTTTTTT. The whole variable domain, filled in from reference TRBV7-2 and TRBJ2-2, reads GAGVSQSPSNKVTEKGKDVELRCDPISGHTALYWYRQSLGQGLEFLIYFQGNSAPDKSGLPSDRFSAERTGGSVSTLTIQRTQQEDSAVYLCGEGRNTGELFFGEGSRLTVL.

J is TRBJ1-3 and V is TRBV7-9; D gene uncertain. The V end was cut by 5 bases, the J end by 0 bases, with 11 bases between. Per the germline V gene, CDR1 is SEHNR and CDR2 is FQNEAQ (reference sequence). There are 15 residues in the CDR3. The CDR3 loop is CASSPALASGNTIYF. CDR3 DNA sequence: TGTGCCAGCAGCCCCGCTTTAGCCTCTGGAAACACCATATATTTT.

The chain joins TRBV5-1 to TRBJ2-3; 7 bases align to TRBD1. Germline V gives CDR1 SGHRS, CDR2 YFSETQ. V trimming: 5 bases; J trimming: 6 bases; junction bases outside the gene matches: 9. The CDR3 covers 14 residues. CDR3 loop: CASREGAREDTQYF. The CDR3 DNA follows: TGCGCCAGCAGAGAGGGGGCGCGTGAGGATACGCAGTATTTT.

The chain uses TRBV2 and TRBJ2-5; D is perhaps TRBD2 (6 bases). Trimming removed 2 bases at V and 2 bases at J, with 6 bases between. CDR1 is SNHLY, CDR2 FYNNEI, per germline. The CDR3 covers 13 residues. The CDR3 DNA is TGTGCCAGCAGTGAACGGGGGCAAGAGACCCAGTACTTC. Protein sequence: CASSERGQETQYF.

This clone was observed a few times. The germline gene is not matched at one end of the junction; a read error may be the cause. V and J are TRBV7-7 and TRBJ1-1; tentative D call: TRBD1 (6 bases). The CDR3 consists of 16 residues. CDR1 SSHAT and CDR2 FNYEAQ come from the germline V gene (reference sequence). The DNA for the CDR3 is TGTGCTAGCAGGGGAGCCAGGTCCGACGGGTATTCTGAAGCTTTCTTT. Translating gives CASRGARSDGYSEAFF.

About this clone: At one end, the junction sequence differs from germline, possibly due to a read error. The rearrangement links TRBV28 to TRBJ2-7; possible D gene TRBD2, 5 bases. The germline gives CDR1 MDHEN, CDR2 SYDVKM. There are 15 residues in the CDR3. The CDR3 region has the DNA TGTGCCAGTAGTTTGGGGAGCGGAAGCTCCTACGAGCAGTACTTC. Translation gives CASSLGSGSSYEQYF.

The CDR3 loop reads CASRSQGAWNEQFF. In DNA, the CDR3 is TGTGCCAGCAGATCGCAGGGGGCCTGGAATGAGCAGTTCTTC. The chain combines TRBV11-1 with TRBJ2-1, with TRBD1 matching 8 bases. The V gene's germline CDR1 is SGHAT and CDR2 FQDESV (reference sequence). V shed 6 bases and J 7 bases; nucleotides not matched to a gene: 8. This CDR3 has 14 residues.

The rearrangement uses TRBV7-9 and TRBJ2-3, with 8 bases fitting TRBD2. CDR3 length: 16 amino acids. CDR1 and CDR2 from the germline V gene are SEHNR and FQNEAQ (reference sequence). V lost 5 bases and J lost 0; bases outside the gene matches: 7. Here the CDR3 reads CASSLGLAASTDTQYF. The CDR3 coding sequence is TGTGCCAGCAGCCTTGGACTAGCTGCTAGCACAGATACGCAGTATTTT.